The text below deals with one TCR beta chain. The sample belongs to a study of OX40 agonist ivuxolimab in advanced cancers. Study-level information: Three individuals attained partial responses, comprising one hepatocellular carcinoma case and two cutaneous melanoma cases.

Using immunoSEQ multiplex PCR, the repertoire was profiled, and TCRdb retains in-frame clones only, with some absent. This sample carries about 70,000 clones, roughly nine tenths of them seen once, and the ten largest clones take around 2.9%. Sequencing was performed on CD4+ or CD8+ T cells sorted from blood, taken in a trial of the OX40 agonist ivuxolimab. This clonotype was obtained from an adult with an advanced solid tumor such as melanoma, head and neck, liver or kidney cancer.

CDR3 nucleotides: TGTGCCAGCAGTTTACCACAGTCCTACAATGAGCAGTTCTTC. Translating it yields CASSLPQSYNEQFF. The rearrangement links TRBV28 to TRBJ2-1; D is undetermined. Per germline, CDR1 MDHEN and CDR2 SYDVKM. Trimming removed 2 bases from V and 1 base from J, with 6 bases in between. There are 14 residues in the CDR3.